This is a list of T cell receptor beta chains from one sample in a study of cytomegalovirus exposure and HLA in healthy donors. Some clones are missing from TCRdb's copy, which holds only in-frame ones; the method was immunoSEQ multiplex PCR. The repertoire consists of about 130,000 clones, with roughly 82% occurring once and the leading ten covering less than 3.5%. Source material: PBMCs. The source of these receptors is a middle-aged man in good health and CMV-seronegative. Both conserved end residues are part of each CDR3. D genes are given only for firm matches. Clone size, where shown, is once, few, many, or a class for clones that have expanded.

V: TRBV30; J: TRBJ1-2; D: TRBD1; size: once; CDR3: CAWGHRGQLGGYTF; DNA: TGTGCCTGGGGACACAGGGGGCAATTAGGAGGCTACACCTTC
V: TRBV19; J: TRBJ2-2; D: NA; size: NA; CDR3: CASNSGGELFF; DNA: TGTGCCAGTAATAGTGGCGGGGAGCTGTTTTTT
V: TRBV4-1; J: TRBJ1-1; D: NA; size: once; CDR3: CASSQGGARGNTEAFF; DNA: TGCGCCAGCAGCCAAGGCGGCGCCCGAGGGAACACTGAAGCTTTCTTT
V: TRBV27; J: TRBJ1-1; D: NA; size: NA; CDR3: CASSPYLQGNTEAFF; DNA: TGTGCCAGCAGTCCTTACTTGCAGGGTAACACTGAAGCTTTCTTT
V: TRBV2; J: TRBJ2-5; D: TRBD1; size: NA; CDR3: CASRLTGTAGETQYF; DNA: TGTGCCAGCAGGCTTACCGGGACAGCAGGGGAGACCCAGTACTTC
V: TRBV4-2; J: TRBJ1-1; D: NA; size: NA; CDR3: CASSPGGGTEAFF; DNA: TGTGCCAGCAGCCCCGGGGGGGGAACTGAAGCTTTCTTT
V: TRBV2; J: TRBJ2-5; D: NA; size: NA; CDR3: CASSVESQETQYF; DNA: TGTGCCAGCAGTGTCGAGTCCCAAGAGACCCAGTACTTC
V: TRBV9; J: TRBJ1-2; D: TRBD1; size: NA; CDR3: CASSAPGQGGAYGYTF; DNA: TGTGCCAGCAGCGCCCCCGGACAGGGGGGGGCCTATGGCTACACCTTC
V: TRBV27; J: TRBJ2-1; D: NA; size: NA; CDR3: CASSFGNEQFF; DNA: TGTGCCAGCAGTTTCGGCAATGAGCAGTTCTTC
V: TRBV2; J: TRBJ1-2; D: NA; size: NA; CDR3: CASEGNLNYGYTF; DNA: TGTGCCAGCGAGGGAAACCTGAACTATGGCTACACCTTC
V: TRBV6-5; J: TRBJ1-5; D: TRBD1; size: NA; CDR3: CASSYPADLTGCQHF; DNA: TGTGCCAGCAGTTACCCAGCCGACTTGACAGGGTGTCAGCATTTT
V: TRBV7-2; J: TRBJ2-7; D: NA; size: NA; CDR3: CASSLPLTSSDGGAYEQYF; DNA: TGTGCCAGCAGCTTACCTCTAACTAGCTCAGATGGGGGAGCGTACGAGCAGTACTTC
V: TRBV2; J: TRBJ2-5; D: NA; size: NA; CDR3: CASSETGVGETQYF; DNA: TGTGCCAGCAGTGAAACGGGGGTGGGGGAGACCCAGTACTTC
V: TRBV27; J: TRBJ2-6; D: TRBD1; size: NA; CDR3: CASSLSPGGFSGANVLTF; DNA: TGTGCCAGCAGTTTATCGCCAGGGGGCTTCTCTGGGGCCAACGTCCTGACTTTC
V: TRBV5-5; J: TRBJ2-2; D: NA; size: NA; CDR3: CASSPAEAGELFF; DNA: TGTGCCAGTAGCCCCGCGGAGGCCGGGGAGCTGTTTTTT
V: TRBV30; J: TRBJ2-5; D: NA; size: NA; CDR3: CAWKFGGVKTQYF; DNA: TGTGCCTGGAAGTTCGGGGGAGTGAAGACCCAGTACTTC